This T cell receptor beta chain originates from a study of PD-1 blockade in mismatch repair-deficient tumors. Overall study: Patients had about 13 mismatch repair-deficient cancer types and were previously treated and progressing. Points from the study as a whole: After pembrolizumab, tumor-resident clones rose rapidly, then generally contracted before radiologic responses.

CDR1 and CDR2 from the germline V gene are SGHAT and FQNNGV. This CDR3 comprises 13 residues. The germline V and J ends were trimmed by 4 bases and 9 bases, with 13 bases remaining between them. Profiling relied on immunoSEQ multiplex PCR, and the TCRdb table lists in-frame clones only, not all of them. Of 40,000 or so clones listed, 75% to 90% are singletons. As regards this clone: Its cognate antigen is unknown.

The starting material was PBMCs, obtained approximately 9 months after starting pembrolizumab. The chain uses TRBV11-2 and TRBJ2-1; possible D gene TRBD1, 6 bases. This TCR was sampled from an adult with mismatch repair-deficient cancer. The CDR3 sequence: CASSSTGGSEQFF. CDR3 DNA sequence: TGTGCCAGCAGCTCCACTGGGGGCAGTGAGCAGTTCTTC.